The clone carrying this T cell receptor (beta chain) was found many times. The target antigen is unknown. Trimming removed 3 bases from V and 4 bases from J, with 8 bases in between. Germline CDR1 and CDR2: KGHDR and SFDVKD. The CDR3 loop spans 13 amino acids. These data are taken from a study of regulatory T cells in long-lasting Graves disease. Study details: The study enrolled newly diagnosed Graves' patients on antithyroid drugs under 3 months.

Time point noted: newly diagnosed GD, antithyroid drugs for less than 3 months. The TCR library used RNA extracted from PBMCs. All patients originated from an endocrinology department located in Xi'an, China. Study results and caveats: Persistent Graves' patients showed less TCR diversity than newly diagnosed ones.

Arm-PCR of CDR3 regions and iRepertoire HTBI primers were used to build TCR beta libraries. In the original processing: 60 or so TRBV and approximately 13 TRBJ segments were identified across samples. TCRdb analysed the multiplex PCR reads with MiXCR anew, one entry per CDR3 protein. The V and J calls reflect TCRdb's pipeline rather than the authors' work. Here the sample spans fewer than 350,000 distinct CDR3 sequences, 15% to 20% being singletons. The specimen was peripheral blood mononuclear cells (PBMCs), collected at new diagnosis, from a patient treated with antithyroid drugs. This sequence was found in a female donor with Graves disease. The rearrangement uses TRBV24-1 and TRBJ1-2, with D possibly matching TRBD1 (5 bases). The CDR3 DNA sequence: TGTGCCACCAGTGATGGGGGTCTCTATGGCTACACCTTC. Translating it yields CATSDGGLYGYTF.